The clone carrying this T cell receptor (beta chain) occurred a few times. Antigen: not known. Patients were excluded because of uncontrolled infection, other autoimmune disease, pregnancy or lactation. Fresh peripheral blood, around 9.5 ml, yielded the PBMCs. This sample was taken from a study of T cells in Graves' hyperthyroidism and ophthalmopathy. Authors of the study amplified TCR beta CDR3 regions from RNA transcripts. When the TCR CDR3 underwent first-round RT-PCR, the HTBI primer set was used. TCRdb re-derived calls from the multiplex PCR reads in MiXCR, one entry per CDR3 protein. The sample shows roughly 380,000 distinct CDR3 sequences, around 18% of them seen only once. Between the trimmed V and J ends, which lost 2 bases and 3 bases, there was a span of 22 bases. Germline-derived CDR1 and CDR2 are SGHDN and FVKESK. CDR3 length equals 18 residues. Regarding the study as a whole: Peripheral blood also featured most of the thyroid clonotypes expanded above 0.001.

The clonotype originates from a woman aged 40 to 50 with Graves' ophthalmopathy. The specimen sequenced was blood. This chain connects TRBV14 to TRBJ1-1, with a tentative D call TRBD1 (5 bases). The CDR3 protein is CASSQQGTTFFSDTEAFF. CDR3 sequence (DNA): TGTGCCAGCAGCCAACAAGGGACGACCTTTTTTTCGGACACTGAAGCTTTCTTT.